The TCR beta chain under discussion was sequenced for a study of T cell responses to AZD1222 COVID-19 vaccine. Here immunoSEQ multiplex PCR was the method, and the copy in TCRdb shows in-frame clones only, minus some. The sample shows roughly 130,000 clones, 80% to 95% of them seen only once. CDR1 LNHDA and CDR2 SQIVND come from the germline V gene (reference sequence). The CDR3 totals 15 residues. The V end was cut by 0 bases, the J end by 4 bases, with 10 bases between. Study-level results: Reports say nearly half of spike-specific TCRs go after unmutated variant regions. Increased Spike-specific TCR breadth and depth were observed after two AZD1222 doses.

This clone was picked up one time. The antigen is unknown. This clonotype originated in an adult in good health. The chain recombines TRBV19 with TRBJ2-1; no clear D. Sequencing was performed on peripheral blood, taken on day 0 of AZD1222 vaccination. The CDR3 loop reads CASSIDPIVYNEQFF. CDR3 DNA: TGTGCCAGTAGTATAGACCCTATAGTTTACAATGAGCAGTTCTTC.